The 25 T cell receptor beta chains listed next were all sequenced from one sample in a study of patients and donors after allogeneic stem cell transplantation. From the RT-PCR reads, TCRdb called clonotypes with MiXCR, one entry per CDR3 protein. The sample shows 200,000 to 250,000 distinct CDR3 sequences, about 14% of them seen only once. The sample consisted of blood, either unsorted or a sorted T cell fraction (not recorded which). The receptor set was obtained from a human donor who was either an allogeneic HSCT recipient or a stem cell or donor lymphocyte infusion donor (not recorded which). It is not recorded whose cells these are; they may come from a transplant donor.

In this sample, this clonotype turned up many times. The rearrangement links TRBV10-3 to TRBJ2-7; 10 positions agree with TRBD2. The germline V gene has CDR1 ENHRY and CDR2 SYGVKD. Unmatched junction bases numbered 6, after V lost 3 bases and J lost 7 bases. This CDR3 has 14 amino acids. CDR3 protein: CAISERAGGSEQYF. The CDR3 DNA reads as TGTGCCATCAGTGAAAGAGCGGGAGGGAGTGAGCAGTACTTC.

This sequence joins TRBV12-3 or TRBV12-4 and TRBJ2-7; 9 nucleotides align to TRBD1. This CDR3 spans 14 amino acids. V lost 5 bases to trimming and J lost 6 bases; unmatched junction nucleotides: 8. DNA for the CDR3: TGTGCCAGCAGTCCCCGGGACAGGGAGTTCGAGCAGTACTTC. Its protein is CASSPRDREFEQYF.

This clonotype was observed many times. J is TRBJ1-1 and V is TRBV20-1; the D gene is possibly TRBD1 (5 bases). Trimming cost V 7 bases and J 1 base, with 10 bases left between them. Germline V CDR1 and CDR2: DFQATT, SNEGSKA (reference sequence). This CDR3 has 12 residues. This CDR3 is CSVPGGNTEAFF. The CDR3 nucleotides read TGCAGTGTCCCCGGGGGGAACACTGAAGCTTTCTTT.

This chain joins TRBV27 and TRBJ1-1; TRBD1 is a possible D gene (6 bases). V lost 3 bases, J lost 7 bases, and 15 bases lay in between. The CDR3 totals 14 residues. The germline V gene has CDR1 MNHEY and CDR2 SMNVEV (reference sequence). The DNA of the CDR3 is TGTGCCAGCAGTTTGGGGGCCTACACGGGTGAAGCTTTCTTT. Translating it yields CASSLGAYTGEAFF.

This clonotype was counted ten times or more. This chain joins TRBV4-3 and TRBJ1-6; no firm D call. V was clipped by 0 bases and J by 4 bases, with 4 bases between them. The CDR3 loop spans 14 amino acids. Germline CDR1 reads LGHNA; CDR2 reads YSLEER. CDR3 sequence reads: CASSQDEYNSPLHF. CDR3 bases: TGCGCCAGCAGCCAAGATGAGTATAATTCACCCCTCCACTTT.

In its sample, this clonotype was seen a few times. The chain is built from TRBV5-6 and TRBJ1-4; TRBD1 agrees at 9 bases. Trimming took 4 bases from V and 8 from J; bases not matched to a gene: 12. CDR3 length equals 16 residues. Germline lookup yields CDR1 SGHDT and CDR2 YYEEEE. The CDR3 sequence is CASSPPPGQGDEKLFF. The CDR3 bases are TGTGCCAGCAGCCCGCCCCCGGGACAGGGAGACGAAAAACTGTTTTTT.

This clonotype was observed a few times. The chain is built from TRBV12-3 or TRBV12-4 and TRBJ2-1; TRBD2 agrees at 14 bases. Trimming removed 7 bases from V and 10 bases from J; junction bases left unmatched: 12. The CDR3 runs to 16 residues. CDR3: CASNKPGLAGVEEQFF. CDR3 nucleotides: TGTGCCAGCAACAAACCGGGACTAGCGGGAGTGGAGGAGCAGTTCTTC.

This clonotype was observed at least ten times. The chain couples TRBV24-1 to TRBJ2-1, with D unclear. V was trimmed by 5 bases and J by 8 bases, leaving 6 bases between them. There are 11 residues in the CDR3. The germline CDR1 and CDR2 sequences are KGHDR and SFDVKD. The CDR3: CATSGEDEQFF. CDR3 bases: TGTGCCACCAGTGGAGAGGATGAGCAGTTCTTC.

This rearrangement joins TRBV19 to TRBJ1-6; 9 nucleotides match TRBD1. This CDR3 spans 17 amino acids. Per the germline V gene, CDR1 is LNHDA and CDR2 is SQIVND (reference sequence). V shed 7 bases and J 8 bases; nucleotides not matched to a gene: 15. This CDR3 is CASTAVGQGSVDSPLHF. As DNA, the CDR3 is TGTGCCAGTACAGCTGTCGGACAGGGGAGTGTAGATTCACCCCTCCACTTT.

This chain connects TRBV20-1 to TRBJ1-6, with D perhaps TRBD1 (6 bases). Germline V gene lookup returns CDR1 DFQATT and CDR2 SNEGSKA (reference sequence). Trimming stripped 2 bases from V and 10 bases from J, with 21 bases between. The CDR3 is 16 amino acids. The CDR3 loop is CSARPPQGPGGSPLHF. The CDR3 DNA sequence: TGCAGTGCTAGACCCCCTCAGGGGCCCGGTGGGTCACCCCTCCACTTT.

The chain uses TRBV21-1 and TRBJ2-2; the D segment call TRBD2 is taken from the table without a DNA check. TRBV21-1 is shown as a pseudogene. The CDR3 covers 17 residues. The CDR3 is CASSKEKELAGTGELFF. CDR3 DNA: TGTGCCAGCAGCAAAGAAAAGGAACTAGCGGGAACCGGGGAGCTGTTTTTT.

This clonotype was detected only a few times. The V and J genes are TRBV4-2 and TRBJ1-6; TRBD1 is a possible D gene (5 bases). V was pared by 4 bases and J by 5 bases, with 27 bases between. This CDR3 has 20 residues. Per germline, CDR1 LGHNA and CDR2 YNFKEQ. Here the CDR3 DNA reads TGTGCCAGCAGCCCTGAAAAGCTAAGAGAGCCCCCCAGGGATAATTCACCCCTCCACTTT. The encoded protein is CASSPEKLREPPRDNSPLHF.

The V gene is TRBV6-1, the J gene TRBJ1-5; 8 bases align to TRBD1. The CDR3 spans 17 residues. CDR1 is MNHNS and CDR2 is SASEGT in the germline V gene. The J segment lost 4 bases and the V segment lost 6 bases, leaving 14 bases of the junction unmatched. Written as DNA, the CDR3 is TGTGCCAGCAGCTCCGAACGACGACAGGGGAAGAATCAGCCCCAGCATTTT. It specifies CASSSERRQGKNQPQHF.

The chain employs TRBV25-1 and TRBJ1-5; maybe TRBD1 (5 bases). The germline CDR1 and CDR2 sequences are MGHDK and SYGVNS. V lost 6 bases and J 3 bases, leaving 9 bases between the germline ends. The CDR3 extends over 13 amino acids. CDR3 region: CASRIGDNQPQHF. CDR3 in DNA: TGTGCCAGCAGAATAGGGGACAATCAGCCCCAGCATTTT.

The chain links TRBV5-6 to TRBJ2-7; D call uncertain. The CDR3 consists of 13 residues. The V gene's germline CDR1 is SGHDT and CDR2 YYEEEE. Trimming removed 2 bases from V and 0 bases from J, with 6 bases in between. The CDR3 region has the DNA TGTGCCAGCAGCTTCCAGGCCTCCTACGAGCAGTACTTC. It encodes CASSFQASYEQYF. The variable domain in full, completed from reference TRBV5-6 and TRBJ2-7, reads DAGVTQSPTHLIKTRGQQVTLRCSPKSGHDTVSWYQQALGQGPQFIFQYYEEEERQRGNFPDRFSGHQFPNYSSELNVNALLLGDSALYLCASSFQASYEQYFGPGTRLTVT.

This clonotype was seen a few times. This chain joins TRBV30 and TRBJ1-4; D remains unclear. Trimming removed 1 base at V and 6 bases at J, with 15 bases between. The germline V gene encodes CDR1 GTSNPN and CDR2 SVGIG (reference sequence). The CDR3 is 15 amino acids. The CDR3 protein is CAWSALNGFDEKLFF. In DNA, the CDR3 is TGTGCCTGGAGTGCCCTAAACGGTTTCGATGAAAAACTGTTTTTT.

This clonotype was counted a few times. The genes are TRBV29-1 and TRBJ1-2, with 10 bases that match TRBD1. Per the germline V gene, CDR1 is SQVTM and CDR2 is ANQGSEA. V was pared by 7 bases and J by 6 bases, with 8 bases of the junction left unmatched. The CDR3 covers 13 residues. In DNA form, the CDR3 reads TGCAGCGCCGACCGGGACAGGGGTCATGGCTACACCTTC. This sequence encodes CSADRDRGHGYTF.

The sample holds a few counts of this clonotype. The chain links TRBV7-8 to TRBJ1-5; TRBD1 matches 7 bases. The CDR3 length is 16 residues. V lost 5 bases, J lost 3 bases, and 10 bases stayed unmatched. Germline CDR1 SGHVS, CDR2 FQNEAQ. In DNA form, the CDR3 reads TGTGCCAGCAGCCCCGTCCGACAGGGACTCAATCAGCCCCAGCATTTT. It specifies CASSPVRQGLNQPQHF.

The chain combines TRBV20-1 with TRBJ2-1; 8 bases fit TRBD2. Trimming took 6 bases from V and 4 from J; bases not matched to a gene: 8. The CDR3 runs 14 residues. Germline loops: CDR1 DFQATT, CDR2 SNEGSKA (reference sequence). The CDR3 nucleotides read TGCAGTGCGACGCTAGCGGGCCTTTACAATGAGCAGTTCTTC. Translating gives CSATLAGLYNEQFF.

This chain connects TRBV20-1 to TRBJ2-1, with 10 bases matching TRBD2. This CDR3 is 16 amino acids long. Germline-derived CDR1 and CDR2 are DFQATT and SNEGSKA (reference sequence). The trim removed 0 bases at V and 4 bases at J, leaving 6 bases unmatched. The CDR3 loop is CSARDPRTSGYNEQFF. The CDR3 DNA sequence: TGCAGTGCTAGAGACCCAAGGACTAGCGGATACAATGAGCAGTTCTTC.

This chain joins TRBV12-3 or TRBV12-4 and TRBJ2-3; 12 nucleotides align to TRBD2. There are 18 residues in the CDR3. J lost 4 bases, V lost 2 bases, and 10 bases had no gene match. The CDR3 DNA reads TGTGCCAGCAGTTTAAATCCTAGCGGGAGGGCTTACGCAGATACGCAGTATTTT. Translation: CASSLNPSGRAYADTQYF.

The rearrangement links TRBV2 to TRBJ2-1; the match to TRBD2 covers 8 bases. The CDR3 totals 14 residues. The junction had 12 bases not matched to a gene; V was cut back by 7 bases and J by 10 bases. CDR1 is SNHLY, CDR2 FYNNEI, per germline. For the CDR3, the DNA is TGTGCCAGCAACCCGCCTGGGGCGGGAGGAGAGCAGTTCTTC. It is translated as CASNPPGAGGEQFF.

This clonotype was seen only a few times. The genes are TRBV5-1 and TRBJ2-5; TRBD1 matches at 9 bases. With 3 bases clipped from V and 6 bases from J, the junction kept 12 bases outside the gene matches. This CDR3 region has 16 residues. Germline-derived CDR1 and CDR2 are SGHRS and YFSETQ. CDR3 in amino acids: CASSSTGGGGKQTQYF. The CDR3 nucleotides are TGCGCCAGCAGCTCTACAGGGGGCGGGGGAAAACAGACCCAGTACTTC. Full variable domain (remainder filled in from reference TRBV5-1 and TRBJ2-5): KAGVTQTPRYLIKTRGQQVTLSCSPISGHRSVSWYQQTPGQGLQFLFEYFSETQRNKGNFPGRFSGRQFSNSRSEMNVSTLELGDSALYLCASSSTGGGGKQTQYFGPGTRLLVL.

This clonotype was recorded many times. Compared with germline, one end of the junction differs, possibly owing to a read error. The CDR3 protein is CASSLQGMNTEAFF. In nucleotides, the CDR3 is TGCGCCAGCAGCTTACAGGGGATGAACACTGAAGCTTTCTTT. The V and J genes are TRBV12-3 or TRBV12-4 and TRBJ1-1, with 7 bases fitting TRBD1. The CDR3 has 14 residues.

The chain links TRBV27 to TRBJ2-3; the D gene is possibly TRBD2 (5 bases). Deletions cut 5 bases from V and 6 bases from J, with 18 bases between. This CDR3 comprises 15 residues. Germline V CDR1 and CDR2: MNHEY, SMNVEV (reference sequence). The CDR3 DNA reads TGTGCCAGCAGTCTCCGACCCTGGGGAGCCGATACGCAGTATTTT. Its protein is CASSLRPWGADTQYF.